The 32 T cell receptor beta chains below were found in one sample sequenced in a study of blood T cell repertoires in COVID-19. Sequenced by immunoSEQ multiplex PCR; TCRdb stores in-frame clones only, minus some. The table includes about 250,000 clones, about 90% detected once. The source material was peripheral blood. The receptor source for this set is a young man with active or convalescent COVID-19.

V is TRBV5-5 and J is TRBJ1-3, with 7 positions matching TRBD1. The CDR3 is 16 residues long. V was pared by 4 bases and J by 0 bases, with 7 bases of the junction left unmatched. CDR1 SGHKS and CDR2 YYEKEE come from the germline V gene (reference sequence). The CDR3 here is CASSPAGGGSGNTIYF. The CDR3 DNA is TGTGCCAGCAGCCCGGCAGGGGGTGGCTCTGGAAACACCATATATTTT.

Only one count was recorded for this clone. V and J are TRBV6-2 or TRBV6-3 and TRBJ2-3; perhaps TRBD1 as D (5 bases). Per the germline V gene, CDR1 is MNHEY and CDR2 is SVGEGT. CDR3 length: 15 amino acids. V shed 5 bases and J shed 6 bases, with 18 bases lying between them. The CDR3 coding sequence is TGTGCCAGCAGTATCCACCAGGGTGATGGGGATACGCAGTATTTT. Residues: CASSIHQGDGDTQYF.

This clone was found a few times. The rearrangement joins TRBV18 to TRBJ1-1; 7 bases line up with TRBD1. There are 15 residues in the CDR3. Germline CDR1 reads KGHSH; CDR2 reads LQKENI. The V segment lost 3 bases and the J segment 0 bases; nucleotides outside the gene matches: 4. The CDR3 here is CASSPLGQLNTEAFF. The CDR3 DNA reads as TGTGCCAGCTCACCGTTGGGACAGCTGAACACTGAAGCTTTCTTT.

The rearrangement uses TRBV2 and TRBJ2-6; 7 nucleotides match TRBD1. Germline V lookup: CDR1 SNHLY, CDR2 FYNNEI. V shed 11 bases and J 2 bases; nucleotides not matched to a gene: 9. There are 15 residues in the CDR3. In DNA, the CDR3 is TGTGCCGGAAGGGCAGGGGGAACTGGGGCCAACGTCCTGACTTTC. Amino acids: CAGRAGGTGANVLTF. The full variable domain, rest sourced from reference TRBV2 and TRBJ2-6, is EPEVTQTPSHQVTQMGQEVILRCVPISNHLYFYWYRQILGQKVEFLVSFYNNEISEKSEIFDDQFSVERPDGSNFTLKIRSTKLEDSAMYFCAGRAGGTGANVLTFGAGSRLTVL.

The chain's CDR3 is CASRDTINYGYTF. Here the CDR3 DNA reads TGCGCTTCGAGGGACACTATAAACTATGGCTACACCTTC. The chain recombines TRBV5-1 with TRBJ1-2; a possible D gene is TRBD1 (6 bases). The CDR3 extends over 13 amino acids. Germline V lookup: CDR1 SGHRS, CDR2 YFSETQ.

The rearrangement uses TRBV7-9 and TRBJ2-3; TRBD2 agrees at 11 bases. V shed 1 base and J 5 bases; nucleotides not matched to a gene: 2. CDR3 length: 15 amino acids. From germline, CDR1 is SEHNR and CDR2 FQNEAQ (reference sequence). The CDR3 sequence is CASSLVSGGGDTQYF. The DNA for the CDR3 is TGTGCCAGCAGCTTAGTTAGCGGGGGGGGAGATACGCAGTATTTT.

V is TRBV6-5 and J is TRBJ2-7, with D perhaps TRBD2 (5 bases). Germline loops: CDR1 MNHEY, CDR2 SVGAGI. The V gene lost 8 bases and the J gene lost 3 bases, with 11 bases spanning the gap. CDR3 length equals 12 residues. DNA of the CDR3: TGTGCCAGCCGGGATTTATTCTACGAGCAGTACTTC. Amino acid sequence: CASRDLFYEQYF.

This clone was picked up one time. CDR3 sequence reads: CASSPWTSGGNEQFF. CDR3 DNA sequence: TGCGCCAGCAGCCCCTGGACTAGCGGGGGCAATGAGCAGTTCTTC. The chain recombines TRBV5-1 with TRBJ2-1, with 13 positions matching TRBD2. Losses at the gene ends were 4 bases for V and 6 bases for J; bases not matched to a gene: 4. Germline CDR1 is SGHRS and CDR2 is YFSETQ. The CDR3 is made up of 15 amino acids.

V usage is TRBV6-5 and J usage is TRBJ1-1, with 9 bases fitting TRBD1. After removal of 8 bases from V and 0 bases from J, the junction contained 4 bases not matched to a gene. The CDR3 consists of 14 residues. The germline V gene has CDR1 MNHEY and CDR2 SVGAGI. The CDR3 coding sequence is TGTGCCAGCTCTTGGACAGGGGTGAACACTGAAGCTTTCTTT. Translated: CASSWTGVNTEAFF.

Notes on this clone: The same CDR3 arises from other DNA sequences in this sample as well. The rearrangement links TRBV19 to TRBJ1-2, with 10 bases identical to TRBD1. V dropped 9 bases and J dropped 2; count of bases not matched to a gene: 3. CDR3 length: 13 amino acids. From germline, CDR1 is LNHDA and CDR2 SQIVND (reference sequence). CDR3 coding DNA: TGTGCCAGCCGGACAGGGGGGAACTATGGCTACACCTTC. It specifies CASRTGGNYGYTF.

As for this clone: The same CDR3 can be traced to other DNA sequences in this sample. The chain joins TRBV5-1 to TRBJ1-1; 9 bases are shared with TRBD1. The trim removed 0 bases at V and 5 bases at J, leaving 5 bases unmatched. CDR1 and CDR2 (germline): SGHRS, YFSETQ. The length of the CDR3 is 15 residues. This CDR3 reads CASSLAGQGSTEAFF. In nucleotides, the CDR3 is TGCGCCAGCAGCTTGGCGGGACAGGGAAGTACTGAAGCTTTCTTT.

The chain joins TRBV19 to TRBJ1-1; D not certain. The V end lost 7 bases, the J end lost 4 bases, and 22 bases lay between the germline ends. The CDR3 is made up of 16 amino acids. Germline CDR1 and CDR2: LNHDA and SQIVND (reference sequence). The CDR3 sequence: CASMDPAEGSGTEAFF. The CDR3 DNA sequence: TGTGCCAGTATGGATCCGGCGGAGGGATCGGGCACTGAAGCTTTCTTT.

The chain is built from TRBV15 and TRBJ2-3; TRBD2 is a possible D gene (6 bases). Trimming took off 4 bases at V and 0 bases at J, with 17 bases between the two ends. Germline V lookup: CDR1 LNHNV, CDR2 YYDKDF (reference sequence). The CDR3 runs to 17 residues. This chain's CDR3 is CATSNKRDSYSTDTQYF. CDR3 DNA sequence: TGTGCCACCAGCAATAAACGGGACTCATATAGCACAGATACGCAGTATTTT.

The chain employs TRBV30 and TRBJ1-3, with a possible D match to TRBD1 (5 bases). The CDR3 totals 15 residues. Trimming removed 0 bases at V and 3 bases at J, with 12 bases between. Germline V CDR1 and CDR2: GTSNPN, SVGIG (reference sequence). The CDR3 protein is CAWSVAGWRGNTIYF. CDR3 sequence (DNA): TGTGCCTGGAGTGTGGCAGGGTGGCGTGGAAACACCATATATTTT.

As regards this clone: At one end the junction does not follow the germline gene, possibly because of a read error. This sequence joins TRBV10-3 and TRBJ2-7, with TRBD2 matching 7 bases. The CDR3 has 16 residues. The V gene's germline CDR1 is ENHRY and CDR2 SYGVKD. The CDR3 DNA reads as TGTGCCATCAGTGAGCCCAGCCAGCGGGATATCTACGGGCAGTACTTC. It yields the protein CAISEPSQRDIYGQYF.

This clone has just one count. The genes are TRBV27 and TRBJ2-7, with D unresolved. Per germline, CDR1 MNHEY and CDR2 SMNVEV (reference sequence). The V gene lost 1 base and the J gene lost 2 bases, with 6 bases spanning the gap. The CDR3 consists of 13 residues. The CDR3 nucleotides read TGTGCCAGCAGTTTATACCGGGCCTACGAGCAGTACTTC. Translating it yields CASSLYRAYEQYF.

As regards this clone: Other DNA sequences in the sample encode the same CDR3. This chain connects TRBV19 to TRBJ1-1, with D unresolved. Germline V gene sequence: CDR1 LNHDA, CDR2 SQIVND (reference sequence). Trimming left V 3 bases short and J 4 bases short, with 6 bases between. There are 12 residues in the CDR3. The CDR3 DNA follows: TGTGCCAGTAGTATTGCGGGCACTGAAGCTTTCTTT. Translation: CASSIAGTEAFF.

The rearrangement links TRBV28 to TRBJ2-1, with D perhaps TRBD2 (6 bases). V was cut by 0 bases and J by 8 bases, with 8 bases left in between. The CDR3 is made up of 13 amino acids. Germline values: CDR1 MDHEN, CDR2 SYDVKM. The CDR3 nucleotides are TGTGCCAGCAGTTTATGGGGAGGCGATGAGCAGTTCTTC. This translates into CASSLWGGDEQFF. The complete variable domain, with remaining parts taken from reference TRBV28 and TRBJ2-1, reads DVKVTQSSRYLVKRTGEKVFLECVQDMDHENMFWYRQDPGLGLRLIYFSYDVKMKEKGDIPEGYSVSREKKERFSLILESASTNQTSMYLCASSLWGGDEQFFGPGTRLTVL.

The chain employs TRBV7-3 and TRBJ2-1; TRBD2 agrees at 10 bases. V shed 4 bases, J shed 6 bases, and the junction held 6 bases outside the gene matches. CDR3 length: 15 amino acids. The V gene's germline CDR1 is SGHTA and CDR2 FQGTGA. DNA of the CDR3: TGTGCCAGCAGCTCCAGCGGGGGGGCACTCAATGAGCAGTTCTTC. Protein: CASSSSGGALNEQFF.

This chain connects TRBV6-5 to TRBJ1-2; no reliable D call. V lost 4 bases and J 5 bases, leaving 14 bases between the germline ends. The CDR3 is 14 residues long. The V gene's germline CDR1 is MNHEY and CDR2 SVGAGI. The CDR3 loop is CASSSGVTSYGYTF. CDR3 nucleotides: TGTGCCAGCAGTTCTGGAGTCACGTCTTATGGCTACACCTTC.

The chain recombines TRBV5-1 with TRBJ2-5, with 9 bases lining up with TRBD1. In germline, CDR1 is SGHRS, CDR2 YFSETQ. CDR3 length equals 14 residues. After removal of 0 bases from V and 5 bases from J, the junction contained 2 bases not matched to a gene. The chain's CDR3 is CASSLETGGETQYF. CDR3 DNA sequence: TGCGCCAGCAGCTTGGAGACAGGGGGGGAGACCCAGTACTTC.

This sequence joins TRBV5-4 and TRBJ1-2, with D unresolved. Germline V gene sequence: CDR1 SGHNT, CDR2 YYREEE (reference sequence). There are 17 residues in the CDR3. The ends were cut back, 4 bases at V and 0 bases at J, with 19 bases in the middle. The CDR3 is CASSPRPGRETNYGYTF. DNA of the CDR3: TGTGCCAGCAGCCCCCGACCCGGGAGGGAAACTAACTATGGCTACACCTTC.

The chain is built from TRBV25-1 and TRBJ2-7; the match to TRBD2 covers 9 bases. The germline gives CDR1 MGHDK, CDR2 SYGVNS. The ends lost 7 bases at V and 1 base at J; junction bases unmatched: 5. CDR3 length equals 14 residues. This CDR3 reads CASTLSGGSYEQYF. The CDR3 DNA reads as TGTGCCAGCACCCTTAGCGGGGGATCCTACGAGCAGTACTTC.

This clone turned up a few times. The V and J genes are TRBV6-2 or TRBV6-3 and TRBJ1-1; D gene unclear. The V and J ends lost 0 bases and 3 bases respectively, with 8 bases between them. The CDR3 spans 14 residues. Germline values: CDR1 MNHEY, CDR2 SVGEGT. This chain's CDR3 is CASSYSGWYTEAFF. The CDR3 nucleotides are TGTGCCAGCAGTTACTCCGGGTGGTACACTGAAGCTTTCTTT.

With regard to this clone: Other DNA sequences within the sample encode an identical CDR3. The chain carries TRBV5-1 and TRBJ2-7; 8 nucleotides line up with TRBD1. Per the germline V gene, CDR1 is SGHRS and CDR2 is YFSETQ. With V trimmed by 1 base and J by 2 bases, 2 bases remained unmatched. The CDR3 is made up of 14 amino acids. The DNA for the CDR3 is TGCGCCAGCAGCTTGAACAGGGGGACCTACGAGCAGTACTTC. Its translation: CASSLNRGTYEQYF.

The chain uses TRBV12-5 and TRBJ2-6; 7 positions match TRBD1. In germline, CDR1 is LGHNT, CDR2 FRNRAP. Trimming at V came to 0 bases and at J to 0 bases, leaving 8 bases not matched to a gene. This CDR3 is built from 19 residues. In nucleotides, the CDR3 is TGTGCTAGTGGTTTGGTACCCCGGGACAGCCTCTCTGGGGCCAACGTCCTGACTTTC. Its translation is CASGLVPRDSLSGANVLTF.

The chain employs TRBV27 and TRBJ2-7; D ambiguous. Trimming cost V 4 bases and J 0 bases, with 7 bases left between them. The CDR3 extends over 13 amino acids. CDR1 and CDR2 from the germline V gene are MNHEY and SMNVEV (reference sequence). DNA for the CDR3: TGTGCCAGCAGTTGGCAGCGCTCCTACGAGCAGTACTTC. It yields the protein CASSWQRSYEQYF.

J is TRBJ1-2 and V is TRBV11-1; TRBD1 matches at 7 bases. CDR3 size: 14 residues. Germline loops: CDR1 SGHAT, CDR2 FQDESV (reference sequence). The trim removed 2 bases at V and 8 bases at J, leaving 8 bases unmatched. The CDR3 DNA reads TGTGCCAGCAGCTTACCCGGACAGGTAGAGGGCTACACCTTC. Its protein is CASSLPGQVEGYTF. The full variable domain, its missing parts supplied by reference TRBV11-1 and TRBJ1-2, is EAEVAQSPRYKITEKSQAVAFWCDPISGHATLYWYRQILGQGPELLVQFQDESVVDDSQLPKDRFSAERLKGVDSTLKIQPAELGDSAMYLCASSLPGQVEGYTFGSGTRLTVV.

This chain connects TRBV11-1 to TRBJ1-1; TRBD1 is a possible D gene (5 bases). Trimming stripped 5 bases from V and 2 bases from J, with 12 bases between. Per the germline V gene, CDR1 is SGHAT and CDR2 is FQDESV (reference sequence). The CDR3 runs 14 residues. CDR3 amino acids: CASSGDRYNTEAFF. The CDR3 DNA sequence: TGTGCCAGCAGCGGCGACAGATATAACACTGAAGCTTTCTTT.

The chain has TRBV19 and TRBJ2-6; a possible D gene is TRBD2 (6 bases). V was clipped by 5 bases and J by 6 bases, with 11 bases between them. This CDR3 has 14 residues. Germline CDR1 and CDR2: LNHDA and SQIVND (reference sequence). Here the CDR3 reads CASSETRKANVLTF. The CDR3 DNA follows: TGTGCCAGTAGTGAGACTAGAAAGGCCAACGTCCTGACTTTC.

The chain combines TRBV18 with TRBJ1-3; D is possibly TRBD1 (5 bases). CDR1 is KGHSH and CDR2 is LQKENI in the germline V gene. CDR3 length: 16 residues. Deletions cut 5 bases from V and 1 base from J, with 15 bases between. The CDR3 reads CASSSNAGSSGNTIYF. CDR3 DNA: TGTGCCAGCTCATCTAACGCAGGGTCATCTGGAAACACCATATATTTT.

This rearrangement joins TRBV7-2 to TRBJ2-7; D is unresolved. The germline CDR1 and CDR2 sequences are SGHTA and FQGNSA. The CDR3 length is 14 residues. V lost 1 base to trimming and J lost 1 base, with 8 bases between them. This CDR3 reads CASSLEFSSYEQYF. As DNA, the CDR3 is TGTGCCAGCAGCTTAGAGTTCAGTTCCTACGAGCAGTACTTC.